The T cell receptor beta chain described here comes from a study of cytomegalovirus exposure and HLA in healthy donors. Study-level findings and limits: An analysis done earlier found most TCR beta V segments productive about 87% or about 30% of the time.

V was pared by 2 bases and J by 4 bases, with 1 base of the junction left unmatched. CDR1 SGHVS and CDR2 FQNEAQ come from the germline V gene. The CDR3 contains 14 residues. As concerns this clone: The antigen remains undetermined.

PCR used 60 Vbeta primers and 13 Jbeta primers. Using immunoSEQ multiplex PCR, the repertoire was profiled, and TCRdb retains in-frame clones only, with some absent. This sample has some 110,000 clones, with over 80% found just once. Sequencing was done on a sample of PBMCs. The chain combines TRBV7-8 with TRBJ1-1; the match to TRBD1 covers 10 bases. This receptor was obtained from a young man in good health and CMV-seronegative. The CDR3 is CASSLRTGGTEAFF. The CDR3, as DNA: TGTGCCAGCAGCTTACGGACAGGGGGCACTGAAGCTTTCTTT.